The source of this T cell receptor beta chain is a study of CXCR3-negative and CXCR3-positive naive CD8 T cells. In preparing the TRB cDNA libraries, 5' RACE with UMI labels was used. From the 5' RACE reads, TCRdb lists one entry per CDR3 protein and no DNA. The sample data list about 5,500 distinct CDR3 sequences. Study-wide findings and caveats: Comparably high diversity marked both naive subsets, whereas memory CD8+ cells had much lower diversity. Unlike memory cells, which differed, naive CXCR3-negative and CXCR3-positive cells had similar TRBV-TRBJ usage. Most assays were run on fresh PBMCs (CXCR3 expression partially decreased after cryopreservation). Hydrophobicity of TRB CDR3s was greater in CXCR3-positive naive cells than in CXCR3-negative naive cells.

On this clonotype itself: The target antigen is unknown.

Sequenced material: naive CXCR3- CD8+ T cells from blood. Regarding subset: CD45RO-CCR7+CD27+CD95- naive CD8+ T cells lacking CXCR3 (TNR3-). The receptor was derived from a human donor in good health. Some clones in this sample may be carry-over from other donors' samples.

This CDR3 is CASSYSWYETQYF. The V and J genes are TRBV6-2 or TRBV6-3 and TRBJ2-5. Germline CDR1 reads MNHEY; CDR2 reads SVGEGT. This CDR3 contains 13 residues.